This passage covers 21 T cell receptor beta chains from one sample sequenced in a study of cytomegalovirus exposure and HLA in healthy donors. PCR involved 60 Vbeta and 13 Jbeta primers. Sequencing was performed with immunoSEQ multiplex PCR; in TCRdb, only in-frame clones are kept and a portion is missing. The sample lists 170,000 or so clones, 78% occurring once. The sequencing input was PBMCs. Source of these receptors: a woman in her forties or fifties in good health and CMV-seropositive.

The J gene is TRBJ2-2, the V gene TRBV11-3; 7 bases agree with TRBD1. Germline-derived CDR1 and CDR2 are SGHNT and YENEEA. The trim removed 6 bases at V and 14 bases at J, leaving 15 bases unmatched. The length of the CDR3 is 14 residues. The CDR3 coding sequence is TGTGCCAGCAGTCGAGGACAGGACGACCGAAGACTGTTTTTT. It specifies CASSRGQDDRRLFF.

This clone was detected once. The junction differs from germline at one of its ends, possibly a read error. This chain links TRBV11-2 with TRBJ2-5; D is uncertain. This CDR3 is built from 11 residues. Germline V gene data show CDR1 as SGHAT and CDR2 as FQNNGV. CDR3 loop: CASSHVEAQYF. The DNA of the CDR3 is TGTGCCAGCAGCCACGTAGAGGCCCAGTACTTC.

CDR3 amino acids: CASSRGTGASSYEQYF. For the CDR3, the DNA is TGTGCCAGCTCCCGGGGGACAGGGGCCAGCTCCTACGAGCAGTACTTC. J is TRBJ2-7 and V is TRBV5-4; 10 nucleotides match TRBD1. There are 16 residues in the CDR3. Losses at the gene ends were 7 bases for V and 0 bases for J; bases not matched to a gene: 10. CDR1 and CDR2 (germline): SGHNT, YYREEE (reference sequence).

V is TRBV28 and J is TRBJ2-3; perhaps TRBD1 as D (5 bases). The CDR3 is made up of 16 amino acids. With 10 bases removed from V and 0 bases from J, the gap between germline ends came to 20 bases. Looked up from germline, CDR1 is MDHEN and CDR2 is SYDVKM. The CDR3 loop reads CATRPQGSYSTDTQYF. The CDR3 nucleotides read TGTGCCACCCGGCCCCAGGGTTCTTATAGCACAGATACGCAGTATTTT.

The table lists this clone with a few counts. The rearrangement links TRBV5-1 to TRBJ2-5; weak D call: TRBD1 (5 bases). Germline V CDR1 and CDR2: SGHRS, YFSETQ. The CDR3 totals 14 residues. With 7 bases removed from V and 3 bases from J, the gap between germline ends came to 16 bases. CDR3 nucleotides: TGCGCCAGCCGGTGGGCCGGCAGGGAAGAGACCCAGTACTTC. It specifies CASRWAGREETQYF.

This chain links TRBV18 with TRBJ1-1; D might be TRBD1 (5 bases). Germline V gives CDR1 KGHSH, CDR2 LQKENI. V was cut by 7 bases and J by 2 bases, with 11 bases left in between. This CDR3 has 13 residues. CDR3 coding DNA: TGTGCCAGCTTGTCACAGGTAAACACTGAAGCTTTCTTT. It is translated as CASLSQVNTEAFF. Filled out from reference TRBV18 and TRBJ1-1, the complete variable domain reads NAGVMQNPRHLVRRRGQEARLRCSPMKGHSHVYWYRQLPEEGLKFMVYLQKENIIDESGMPKERFSAEFPKEGPSILRIQQVVRGDSAAYFCASLSQVNTEAFFGQGTRLTVV.

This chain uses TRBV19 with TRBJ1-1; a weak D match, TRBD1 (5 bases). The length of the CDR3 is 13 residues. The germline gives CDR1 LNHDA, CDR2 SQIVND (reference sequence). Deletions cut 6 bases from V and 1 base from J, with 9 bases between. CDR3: CASRGHSNTEAFF. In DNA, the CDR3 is TGTGCCAGTAGAGGACATTCGAACACTGAAGCTTTCTTT. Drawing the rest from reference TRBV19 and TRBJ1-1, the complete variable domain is DGGITQSPKYLFRKEGQNVTLSCEQNLNHDAMYWYRQDPGQGLRLIYYSQIVNDFQKGDIAEGYSVSREKKESFPLTVTSAQKNPTAFYLCASRGHSNTEAFFGQGTRLTVV.

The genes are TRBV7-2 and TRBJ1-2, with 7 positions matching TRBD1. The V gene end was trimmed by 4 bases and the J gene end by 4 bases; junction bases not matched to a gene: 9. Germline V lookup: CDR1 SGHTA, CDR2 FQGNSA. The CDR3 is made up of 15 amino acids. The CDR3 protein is CASSSQGTLTYGYTF. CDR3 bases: TGTGCCAGCAGCTCACAGGGGACCCTTACCTATGGCTACACCTTC.

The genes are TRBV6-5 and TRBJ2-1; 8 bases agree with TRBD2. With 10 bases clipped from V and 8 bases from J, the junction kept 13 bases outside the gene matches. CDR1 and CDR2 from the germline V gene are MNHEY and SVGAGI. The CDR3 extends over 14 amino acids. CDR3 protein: CATRGGGSIYEQFF. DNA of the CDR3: TGTGCCACCCGGGGGGGCGGGAGTATCTATGAGCAGTTCTTC.

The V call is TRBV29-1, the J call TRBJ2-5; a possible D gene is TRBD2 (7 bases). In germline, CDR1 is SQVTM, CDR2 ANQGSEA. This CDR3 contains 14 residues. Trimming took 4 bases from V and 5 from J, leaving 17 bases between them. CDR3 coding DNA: TGCAGCGTTGTGGAGGGGGGGTTGTATGAGACCCAGTACTTC. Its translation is CSVVEGGLYETQYF.

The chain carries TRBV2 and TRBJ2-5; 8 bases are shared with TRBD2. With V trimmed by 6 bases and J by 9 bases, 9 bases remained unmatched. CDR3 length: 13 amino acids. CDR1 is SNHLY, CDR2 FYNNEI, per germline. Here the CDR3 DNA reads TGTGCCAGCAGGCTGTCGCCGGGGGGGGCCCAGTACTTC. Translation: CASRLSPGGAQYF.

The CDR3: CASSLRDRGYEQYF. The DNA of the CDR3 is TGTGCCAGCAGCCTCCGGGACAGGGGCTACGAGCAGTACTTC. This chain connects TRBV6-1 to TRBJ2-7; 10 bases match TRBD1. Trimming took 6 bases from V and 3 from J; bases not matched to a gene: 5. This CDR3 contains 14 residues. The germline V gene encodes CDR1 MNHNS and CDR2 SASEGT.

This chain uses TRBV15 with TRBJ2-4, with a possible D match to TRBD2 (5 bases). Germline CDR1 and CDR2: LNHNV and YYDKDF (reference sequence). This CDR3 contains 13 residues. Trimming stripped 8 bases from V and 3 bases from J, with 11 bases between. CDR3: CATADWNKNIQYF. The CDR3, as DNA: TGTGCCACCGCGGACTGGAACAAAAACATTCAGTACTTC. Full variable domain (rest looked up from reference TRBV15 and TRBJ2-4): DAMVIQNPRYQVTQFGKPVTLSCSQTLNHNVMYWYQQKSSQAPKLLFHYYDKDFNNEADTPDNFQSRRPNTSFCFLDIRSPGLGDTAMYLCATADWNKNIQYFGAGTRLSVL.

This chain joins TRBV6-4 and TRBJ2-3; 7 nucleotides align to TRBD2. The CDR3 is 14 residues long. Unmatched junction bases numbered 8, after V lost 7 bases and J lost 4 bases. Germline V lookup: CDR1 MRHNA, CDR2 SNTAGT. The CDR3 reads CASKAGARADTQYF. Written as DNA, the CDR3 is TGTGCCAGCAAGGCGGGAGCGAGGGCAGATACGCAGTATTTT.

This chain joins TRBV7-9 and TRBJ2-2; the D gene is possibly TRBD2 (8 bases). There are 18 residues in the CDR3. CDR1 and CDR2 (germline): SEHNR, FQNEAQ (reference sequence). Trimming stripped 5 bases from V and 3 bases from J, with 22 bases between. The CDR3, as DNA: TGTGCCAGCAGCCCTCGAGGTAGGGGGCGGGAGGACACCGGGGAGCTGTTTTTT. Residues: CASSPRGRGREDTGELFF.

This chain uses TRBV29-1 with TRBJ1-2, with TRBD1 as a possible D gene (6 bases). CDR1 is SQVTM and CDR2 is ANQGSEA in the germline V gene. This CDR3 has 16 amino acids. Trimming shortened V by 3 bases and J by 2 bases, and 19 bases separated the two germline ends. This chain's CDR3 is CSVETGRGPLNYGYTF. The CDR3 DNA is TGCAGCGTTGAGACCGGCAGGGGCCCACTAAACTATGGCTACACCTTC.

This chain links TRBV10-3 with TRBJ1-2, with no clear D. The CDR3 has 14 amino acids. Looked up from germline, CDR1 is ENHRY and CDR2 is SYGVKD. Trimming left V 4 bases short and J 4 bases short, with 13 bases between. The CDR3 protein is CAISAQQRAYGYTF. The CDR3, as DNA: TGTGCCATCAGTGCCCAACAGAGGGCCTATGGCTACACCTTC.

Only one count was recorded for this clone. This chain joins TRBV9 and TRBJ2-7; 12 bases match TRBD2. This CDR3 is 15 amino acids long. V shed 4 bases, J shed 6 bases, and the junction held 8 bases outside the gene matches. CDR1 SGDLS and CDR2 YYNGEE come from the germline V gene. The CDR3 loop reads CASSLTSGRVGEQYF. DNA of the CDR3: TGTGCCAGCAGCCTGACTAGCGGGAGAGTGGGCGAGCAGTACTTC.

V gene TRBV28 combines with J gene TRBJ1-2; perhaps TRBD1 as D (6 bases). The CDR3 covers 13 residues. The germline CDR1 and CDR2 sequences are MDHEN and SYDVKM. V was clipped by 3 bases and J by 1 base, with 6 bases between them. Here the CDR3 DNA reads TGTGCCAGCAGTTTGGACAGTAACTATGGCTACACCTTC. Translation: CASSLDSNYGYTF.

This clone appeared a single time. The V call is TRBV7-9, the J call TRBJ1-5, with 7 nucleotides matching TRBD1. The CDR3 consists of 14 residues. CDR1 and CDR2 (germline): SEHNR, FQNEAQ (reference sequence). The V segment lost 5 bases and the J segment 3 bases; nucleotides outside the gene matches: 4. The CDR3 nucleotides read TGTGCCAGCAGCGAAGACAGGGACAATCAGCCCCAGCATTTT. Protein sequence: CASSEDRDNQPQHF.

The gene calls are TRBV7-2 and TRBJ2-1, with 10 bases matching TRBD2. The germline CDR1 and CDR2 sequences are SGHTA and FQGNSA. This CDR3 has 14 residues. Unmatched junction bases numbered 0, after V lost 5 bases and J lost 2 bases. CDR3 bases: TGTGCCAGCAGCAGCGGGGGGGCCTACAATGAGCAGTTCTTC. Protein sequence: CASSSGGAYNEQFF.